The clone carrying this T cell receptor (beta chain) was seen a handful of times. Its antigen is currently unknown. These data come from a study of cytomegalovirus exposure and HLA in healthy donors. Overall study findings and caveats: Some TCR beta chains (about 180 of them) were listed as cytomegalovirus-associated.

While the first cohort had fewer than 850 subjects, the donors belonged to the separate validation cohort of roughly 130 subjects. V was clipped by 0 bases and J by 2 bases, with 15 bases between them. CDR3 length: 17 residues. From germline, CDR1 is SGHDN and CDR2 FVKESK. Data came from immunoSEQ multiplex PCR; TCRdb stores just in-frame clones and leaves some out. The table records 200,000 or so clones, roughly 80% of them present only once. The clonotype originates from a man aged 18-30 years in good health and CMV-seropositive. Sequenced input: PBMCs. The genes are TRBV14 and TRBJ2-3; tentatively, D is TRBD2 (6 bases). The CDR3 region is CASSQDGDFISTDTQYF. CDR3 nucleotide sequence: TGTGCCAGCAGCCAAGACGGGGACTTCATCTCCACAGATACGCAGTATTTT.